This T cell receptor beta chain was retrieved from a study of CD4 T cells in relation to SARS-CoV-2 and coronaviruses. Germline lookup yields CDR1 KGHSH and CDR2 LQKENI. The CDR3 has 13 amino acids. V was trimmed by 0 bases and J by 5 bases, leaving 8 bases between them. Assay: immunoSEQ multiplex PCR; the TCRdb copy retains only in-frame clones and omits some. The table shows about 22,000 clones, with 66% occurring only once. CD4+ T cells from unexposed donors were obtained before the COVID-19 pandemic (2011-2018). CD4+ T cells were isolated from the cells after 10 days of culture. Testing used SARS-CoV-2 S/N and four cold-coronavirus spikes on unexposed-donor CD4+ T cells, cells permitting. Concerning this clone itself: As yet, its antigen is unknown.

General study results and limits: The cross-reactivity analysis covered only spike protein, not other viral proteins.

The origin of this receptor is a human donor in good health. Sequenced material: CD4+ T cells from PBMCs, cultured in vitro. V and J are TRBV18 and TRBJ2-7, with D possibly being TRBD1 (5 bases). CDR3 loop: CASSPPSRDEQYF. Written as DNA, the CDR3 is TGTGCCAGCTCACCACCCTCCAGGGACGAGCAGTACTTC.